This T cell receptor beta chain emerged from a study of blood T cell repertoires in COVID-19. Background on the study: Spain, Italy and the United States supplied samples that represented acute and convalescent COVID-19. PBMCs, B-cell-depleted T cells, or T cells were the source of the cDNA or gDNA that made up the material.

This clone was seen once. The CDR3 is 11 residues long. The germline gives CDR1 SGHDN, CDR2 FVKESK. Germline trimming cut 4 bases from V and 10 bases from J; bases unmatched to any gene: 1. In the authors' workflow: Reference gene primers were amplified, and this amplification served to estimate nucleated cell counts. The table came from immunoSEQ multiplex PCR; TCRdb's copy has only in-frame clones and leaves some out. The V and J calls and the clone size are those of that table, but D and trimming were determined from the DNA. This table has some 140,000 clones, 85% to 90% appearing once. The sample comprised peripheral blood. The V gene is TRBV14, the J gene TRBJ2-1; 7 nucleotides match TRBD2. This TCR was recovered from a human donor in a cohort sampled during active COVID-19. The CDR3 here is CASSLLAEQFF. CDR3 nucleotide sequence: TGTGCCAGCAGCCTACTAGCGGAGCAGTTCTTC. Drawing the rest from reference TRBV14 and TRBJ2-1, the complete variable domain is EAGVTQFPSHSVIEKGQTVTLRCDPISGHDNLYWYRRVMGKEIKFLLHFVKESKQDESGMPNNRFLAERTGGTYSTLKVQPAELEDSGVYFCASSLLAEQFFGPGTRLTVL.